Reported below is one TCR beta chain. Antigen specificity is unknown. This sample is drawn from a study of shared clonotypes between healthy human individuals. Memory CD4+ cells were the fraction left after CD45RA+ naive selection. Data came from immunoSEQ multiplex PCR; TCRdb stores just in-frame clones and leaves some out. The sample has more than 2 million clones; almost 96% are singletons. Deletions cut 5 bases from V and 0 bases from J, with 14 bases between. Germline V lookup: CDR1 PRHDT, CDR2 FYEKMQ (reference sequence). The CDR3 runs 15 residues. Study-wide findings and caveats: An effect of sequencing depth on clonotype sharing among donors was expected. A small donor pool kept down the genetic and exposure-history diversity that was represented. Across subsets, estimated richness was generally greater for naive than for memory populations.

The gene calls are TRBV13 and TRBJ2-7; D is uncertain. The sequence derives from a man aged 18 to 30 in good health. Sequencing was done on a sample of naive CD4+ T cells sorted from blood. Subset meaning: CD45RA+ positively selected. This CDR3 reads CASSRSGRSSYEQYF. The CDR3 DNA is TGTGCCAGCAGCCGTTCGGGCCGAAGCTCCTACGAGCAGTACTTC.